In its sample, the clone carrying this T cell receptor (beta chain) was seen once. What it binds is unknown. This entry comes from a study of T cell responses to AZD1222 COVID-19 vaccine. Findings of the study overall: Once two AZD1222 doses were given, Spike-specific TCR breadth and depth went up.

Trimming pared 3 bases from V and 2 bases from J, leaving 10 bases between. Germline V gives CDR1 LGHDT, CDR2 YNNKEL (reference sequence). This CDR3 spans 14 amino acids. The repertoire was sequenced with immunoSEQ multiplex PCR; TCRdb's copy has only in-frame clones and lacks some. The sample holds roughly 190,000 clones, 92% seen once. The sequence came from an adult in good health. The chain recombines TRBV3-1 (or the pseudogene TRBV3-2) with TRBJ2-5; TRBD2 is a possible D gene (5 bases). This material consisted of peripheral blood, taken on day 0 of AZD1222 vaccination. The CDR3 DNA sequence: TGTGCCAGCAGCCACATAGCGTTGCAAGAGACCCAGTACTTC. Amino acids: CASSHIALQETQYF.